The 10 T cell receptor beta chains below come from one sample, sequenced in a study of T cell responses to AZD1222 COVID-19 vaccine. Profiled with immunoSEQ multiplex PCR; TCRdb holds only in-frame clones, not every one. Among 90,000 to 150,000 clones listed, 70% to 90% were seen once. This material consisted of peripheral blood, taken on day 0 of AZD1222 vaccination. These receptors all stem from an adult in good health.

The chain joins TRBV13 to TRBJ2-2; 11 bases match TRBD2. CDR1 is PRHDT and CDR2 is FYEKMQ in the germline V gene (reference sequence). The CDR3 has 17 amino acids. Losses at the gene ends were 6 bases for V and 4 bases for J; bases not matched to a gene: 10. Here the CDR3 reads CASRVLAGARSTGELFF. The CDR3 nucleotides read TGTGCCAGCAGAGTACTAGCGGGGGCAAGATCCACCGGGGAGCTGTTTTTT.

A note on this clone: Other nucleotide sequences from this sample produce the same CDR3. The chain recombines TRBV7-9 with TRBJ2-5; no clear D. Per the germline V gene, CDR1 is SEHNR and CDR2 is FQNEAQ (reference sequence). CDR3 length: 11 residues. Trimming removed 3 bases at V and 4 bases at J, with 3 bases between. The CDR3 here is CASSFGETQYF. CDR3 in DNA: TGTGCCAGCAGCTTCGGAGAGACCCAGTACTTC.

The genes are TRBV14 and TRBJ2-2; a weak D match, TRBD2 (5 bases). Trimming cost V 0 bases and J 5 bases, with 7 bases left between them. Germline CDR1 reads SGHDN; CDR2 reads FVKESK. The CDR3 consists of 14 residues. In DNA, the CDR3 is TGTGCCAGCAGCCAAGAGGACTGGACCGGGGAGCTGTTTTTT. It translates to CASSQEDWTGELFF.

This chain uses TRBV28 with TRBJ2-4; D is perhaps TRBD2 (6 bases). From germline, CDR1 is MDHEN and CDR2 SYDVKM. The CDR3 is made up of 16 amino acids. The V end was cut by 6 bases, the J end by 3 bases, with 18 bases between. The CDR3: CASRGWGVRDKNIQYF. CDR3 coding DNA: TGTGCCAGCAGAGGGTGGGGGGTTCGAGACAAAAACATTCAGTACTTC.

J is TRBJ1-2 and V is TRBV4-3; 8 bases match TRBD1. The CDR3 totals 13 residues. The germline gives CDR1 LGHNA, CDR2 YSLEER. J lost 8 bases, V lost 6 bases, and 8 bases had no gene match. The CDR3, as DNA: TGCGCCAGCAGTCTAGACAGGGGTGAGGGCTACACCTTC. Its protein product is CASSLDRGEGYTF.

The CDR3 region has the DNA TGCGCCAGCAGCTTGACAGCTAACACCGGGGAGCTGTTTTTT. Amino acid sequence: CASSLTANTGELFF. The V gene is TRBV5-1, the J gene TRBJ2-2; D is ambiguous. The V and J ends lost 1 base and 2 bases respectively, with 6 bases between them. This CDR3 spans 14 amino acids. Germline V lookup: CDR1 SGHRS, CDR2 YFSETQ. The full variable domain, rest sourced from reference TRBV5-1 and TRBJ2-2, is KAGVTQTPRYLIKTRGQQVTLSCSPISGHRSVSWYQQTPGQGLQFLFEYFSETQRNKGNFPGRFSGRQFSNSRSEMNVSTLELGDSALYLCASSLTANTGELFFGEGSRLTVL.

The chain employs TRBV5-4 and TRBJ1-1; no clear D. Germline V CDR1 and CDR2: SGHNT, YYREEE (reference sequence). With 5 bases removed from V and 2 bases from J, the gap between germline ends came to 13 bases. The CDR3 covers 14 residues. The CDR3 loop reads CASRSGLSNTEAFF. CDR3 coding DNA: TGTGCCAGCAGATCGGGTCTCTCAAACACTGAAGCTTTCTTT.

The CDR3 loop is CASSPRATGGETQYF. In DNA form, the CDR3 reads TGTGCCAGCAGTCCAAGGGCGACGGGAGGGGAGACCCAGTACTTC. The chain carries TRBV2 and TRBJ2-5, with 8 bases aligning to TRBD2. Trimming took 5 bases from V and 5 from J; bases not matched to a gene: 10. This CDR3 has 15 amino acids. Looked up from germline, CDR1 is SNHLY and CDR2 is FYNNEI.

The V gene is TRBV7-2, the J gene TRBJ2-2; 11 nucleotides line up with TRBD1. The J segment lost 5 bases and the V segment lost 5 bases, leaving 16 bases of the junction unmatched. CDR1 SGHTA and CDR2 FQGNSA come from the germline V gene. The CDR3 has 19 amino acids. This CDR3 is CASSPRTGGGIRTTGELFF. CDR3 DNA: TGTGCCAGCAGCCCCCGGACAGGGGGCGGGATACGAACGACCGGGGAGCTGTTTTTT. Looking up the rest from reference TRBV7-2 and TRBJ2-2 gives the full variable domain: GAGVSQSPSNKVTEKGKDVELRCDPISGHTALYWYRQSLGQGLEFLIYFQGNSAPDKSGLPSDRFSAERTGGSVSTLTIQRTQQEDSAVYLCASSPRTGGGIRTTGELFFGEGSRLTVL.

This clone was seen more than once but under ten times. The chain employs TRBV7-2 and TRBJ1-5; possibly TRBD1 for D (5 bases). With 2 bases removed from V and 4 bases from J, the gap between germline ends came to 12 bases. The CDR3 length is 15 residues. Germline V gene lookup returns CDR1 SGHTA and CDR2 FQGNSA. CDR3 protein: CASSLQGTGNQPQHF. CDR3 nucleotides: TGTGCCAGCAGCTTACAGGGTACGGGGAATCAGCCCCAGCATTTT.